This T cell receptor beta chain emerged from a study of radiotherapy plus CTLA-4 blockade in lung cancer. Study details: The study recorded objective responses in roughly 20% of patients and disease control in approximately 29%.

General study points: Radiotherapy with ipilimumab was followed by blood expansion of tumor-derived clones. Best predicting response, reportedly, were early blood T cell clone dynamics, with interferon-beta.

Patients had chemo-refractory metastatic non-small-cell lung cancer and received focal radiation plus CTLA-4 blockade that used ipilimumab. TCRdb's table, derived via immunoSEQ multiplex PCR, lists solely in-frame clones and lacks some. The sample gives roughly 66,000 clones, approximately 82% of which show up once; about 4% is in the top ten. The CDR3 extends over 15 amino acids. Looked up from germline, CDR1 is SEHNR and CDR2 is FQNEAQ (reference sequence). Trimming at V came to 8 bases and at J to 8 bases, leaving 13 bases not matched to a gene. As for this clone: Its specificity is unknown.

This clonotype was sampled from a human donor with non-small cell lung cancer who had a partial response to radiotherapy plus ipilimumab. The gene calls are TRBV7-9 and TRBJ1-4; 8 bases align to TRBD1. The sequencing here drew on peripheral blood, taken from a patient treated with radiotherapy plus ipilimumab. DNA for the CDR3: TGTGCCAGCTCACCCCAGGGGGCATATGGGGAAAAACTGTTTTTT. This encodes CASSPQGAYGEKLFF.